The source of this T cell receptor beta chain is a study of CXCR3-negative and CXCR3-positive naive CD8 T cells (dated by TCRdb to between 2018 and 2021). Regarding the research as a whole: In total, roughly 140 million TRB reads were obtained, which works out to roughly 1.5 +/- 0.3 million reads per library. Data from 11 donors, pooled across two independent experiments, went into the diversity and physicochemical repertoire analyses. The TRBV-TRBJ cluster analysis covered naive subsets from several donors and memory cells from 3 donors. What the research found in general, with its limitations: Repertoire diversity was comparably high in both naive subsets but much lower in memory CD8+ T cells. Compared with CXCR3-negative naive cells, CXCR3-positive naive cells had TRB CDR3s with higher hydrophobicity (lower Kidera factor 4), lower energy, and higher strength and volume indices. Because surface CD5, which has been linked to self-reactivity in mice, was comparable between naive subsets, TCR interaction strength was also inferred from TRB CDR3 physicochemical properties. TRBV-TRBJ usage was similar between naive CXCR3-negative and CXCR3-positive cells from the same donor, while memory cells showed distinct patterns. Freshly isolated PBMCs were used for most assays because CXCR3 expression went down partially after cryopreservation.

Notes on this clonotype: Its antigen is not yet known.

Reading the germline V gene gives CDR1 SGHDN and CDR2 FVKESK. The CDR3 covers 12 residues, taking in both the cysteine and the phenylalanine. The DNA is not on file. Each CD8+ T cell subset was flow-sorted in triplicate, with fewer than 350,000 cells per subset placed directly into RLT lysis buffer. To keep memory contaminants out, a stringent definition of naive CD8+ T cells was applied: CD45RO-CCR7+CD27+CD95-. Peripheral blood mononuclear cells were isolated from buffy coats using standard density gradient centrifugation. A FACSAria III was used to flow-sort naive CXCR3-negative and CXCR3-positive CD8+ T cells. An RNeasy Mini Kit was used to extract total RNA from the sorted cells. Sequenced on a NextSeq 550. The Human TCR Profiling Kit (MiLaboratory) was used to prepare UMI-labeled 5' RACE TRB cDNA libraries. The full amount of extracted RNA was used for cDNA synthesis, and the full amount of resulting cDNA was used for PCR amplification. The libraries were made side by side, with each library going through the same number of PCR cycles. The study's own analysis went as follows. About 50,000 +/- 10,000 unique UMI-labeled TRB cDNA molecules per library were extracted with MIGEC and MiXCR, with at least two reads per UMI required. On average, around 40,000 +/- 10,000 functional in-frame TRB CDR3 nucleotide clonotypes lacking stop codons were found per library. After each sample was downsampled to 5000 UMI-labeled TRB molecules, VDJtools was used to calculate diversity metrics such as normalized Shannon-Wiener and Chao1. For the central five CDR3 residues, VDJtools calculated physicochemical properties weighted by clonotype size, namely interaction energy, strength, volume and Kidera factor 4. Once TCRdb had reprocessed the reads, it stored one entry per CDR3 protein sequence and supplied no DNA. The V and J calls follow TCRdb's processing rather than the paper's. The sample's own table lists about 50,000 distinct CDR3 sequences. The top ten hold 0.55% to 0.6% of the sample.

Sequenced input: naive CXCR3+ CD8+ T cells from blood. The sample's cell subset or site label, decoded: CD45RO-CCR7+CD27+CD95- naive CD8+ T cells expressing CXCR3 (TNR3+). The clonotype comes from a human donor in good health. Some clones in this sample may be carry-over from other donors' samples. The chain uses TRBV14 and TRBJ2-3; the TCRdb D gene call, TRBD2, has no DNA to confirm it. The CDR3 region: CASSRTSFEQYF.